This TCR beta chain was found in a study of control samples from healthy donors and cancer patients. Here immunoSEQ multiplex PCR was the method, and the copy in TCRdb shows in-frame clones only, minus some. The table has roughly 150,000 clones, about 90% seen once. CDR3 length equals 15 residues. V was shortened by 5 bases and J by 0 bases, with 11 bases between the two germline ends. Germline CDR1 is ENHRY and CDR2 is SYGVKD. The genes are TRBV10-3 and TRBJ1-3, with D maybe TRBD1 (5 bases). This TCR was sampled from a man aged 18-30 years in good health. Sequencing was done on a sample of blood. In DNA form, the CDR3 reads TGTGCCATCAGTCGGGGACTCGGCTCTGGAAACACCATATATTTT. It is translated as CAISRGLGSGNTIYF.